A single sample is the source of the 29 T cell receptor beta chains below, sequenced in a study of blood T cell repertoires in COVID-19 (dated by TCRdb to the early 2020s). Preparation of the library involved the immunoSEQ multiplex PCR assay. TCRdb retrieved this table from immuneACCESS and kept in-frame rearrangements only. Not all clones are present; in checked studies, unresolved V genes account for under half, and no reason is known for the remainder. The sample has over 45,000 clones on record, 60% to 85% of them singletons. The ten largest clones capture 22% of the sample. The sample was peripheral blood. These receptors were collected from a man aged 50 or older with active or convalescent COVID-19.

The rearrangement joins TRBV5-1 to TRBJ1-4; D gene unclear. This CDR3 spans 10 amino acids. The germline V gene has CDR1 SGHRS and CDR2 YFSETQ. V lost 0 bases to trimming and J lost 11 bases, with 2 bases between them. This CDR3 reads CASSLAKLFF. The CDR3 coding sequence is TGCGCCAGCAGCTTGGCTAAACTGTTTTTT.

The chain employs TRBV2 and TRBJ2-1; D unresolved. The CDR3 runs 12 residues. The germline V gene encodes CDR1 SNHLY and CDR2 FYNNEI. The V end lost 6 bases, the J end lost 6 bases, and 9 bases lay between the germline ends. CDR3 sequence (DNA): TGTGCCAGCAGCCCCGTCTCCAATGAGCAGTTCTTC. Protein product: CASSPVSNEQFF.

CDR3 in DNA: TGCGCCAGCAGCGCCCGGTGGGGAGGCCCGTACTTC. Protein sequence: CASSARWGGPYF. The rearrangement joins TRBV10-1 to TRBJ2-4; a possible D gene is TRBD2 (6 bases). The germline V gene encodes CDR1 WNHNN and CDR2 SYGVQD (reference sequence). The length of the CDR3 is 12 residues. Trimming took off 6 bases at V and 15 bases at J, with 18 bases between the two ends.

This clone was picked up a small number of times. The chain is built from TRBV9 and TRBJ2-3; D is possibly TRBD1 (6 bases). CDR1 SGDLS and CDR2 YYNGEE come from the germline V gene. V shed 4 bases and J shed 7 bases, with 19 bases lying between them. CDR3 length equals 15 residues. CDR3 bases: TGTGCCAGCAGCAGACAGGCACTAGTCGGGAATACGCAGTATTTT. This translates into CASSRQALVGNTQYF.

V gene TRBV7-3 combines with J gene TRBJ2-7, with 10 bases matching TRBD2. This CDR3 has 15 amino acids. J lost 2 bases, V lost 5 bases, and 6 bases had no gene match. Germline loops: CDR1 SGHTA, CDR2 FQGTGA. Written as DNA, the CDR3 is TGTGCCAGCAGCGAAGGACTAGCGGCCCCCTACGAGCAGTACTTC. It specifies CASSEGLAAPYEQYF.

This sequence joins TRBV3-1 (or the pseudogene TRBV3-2) and TRBJ1-2; D perhaps matches TRBD1 (5 bases). The CDR3 totals 14 residues. Trimming took off 0 bases at V and 8 bases at J, with 13 bases between the two ends. Germline lookup yields CDR1 LGHDT and CDR2 YNNKEL (reference sequence). CDR3 sequence (DNA): TGTGCCAGCAGCCAAGAGTCGGCAGGGCGGGGCTACACCTTC. Translation gives CASSQESAGRGYTF.

The V call is TRBV5-1, the J call TRBJ2-3; 7 bases align to TRBD2. CDR1 is SGHRS and CDR2 is YFSETQ in the germline V gene. The ends lost 0 bases at V and 4 bases at J; junction bases unmatched: 5. CDR3 length equals 15 residues. The CDR3 sequence is CASSLERGGADTQYF. CDR3 coding DNA: TGCGCCAGCAGCTTGGAGCGGGGAGGGGCAGATACGCAGTATTTT.

As DNA, the CDR3 is TGCGCCAGCAGTGGGCGGGGGGCCGGTCGGAATGAGCAGTTCTTC. The encoded protein is CASSGRGAGRNEQFF. V is TRBV10-1 and J is TRBJ2-1; 8 nucleotides agree with TRBD2. This CDR3 contains 15 residues. V was pared by 4 bases and J by 7 bases, with 9 bases of the junction left unmatched. In germline, CDR1 is WNHNN, CDR2 SYGVQD (reference sequence).

The chain recombines TRBV5-1 with TRBJ1-3; no clear D gene. Germline loops: CDR1 SGHRS, CDR2 YFSETQ. The CDR3 sequence is 16 residues long. V was clipped by 7 bases and J by 4 bases, with 21 bases between them. The CDR3 DNA reads as TGCGCCAGCGGAGAGGGCAGTTTGCTTCAGGGAAACACCATATATTTT. This codes for CASGEGSLLQGNTIYF.

This clone was picked up a small number of times. V is TRBV5-6 and J is TRBJ1-3; D call uncertain. The V end was cut by 3 bases, the J end by 4 bases, with 8 bases between. Germline-derived CDR1 and CDR2 are SGHDT and YYEEEE. The CDR3 contains 13 residues. CDR3 nucleotides: TGTGCCAGCAGCTCCTTGAGGGGAAACACCATATATTTT. Translating gives CASSSLRGNTIYF.

The chain links TRBV5-1 to TRBJ2-7; D is undetermined. In germline, CDR1 is SGHRS, CDR2 YFSETQ. The germline V and J ends were trimmed by 2 bases and 3 bases, with 15 bases remaining between them. The CDR3 totals 15 residues. CDR3: CASSFTTSNGYEQYF. Here the CDR3 DNA reads TGCGCCAGCAGCTTTACGACTTCCAACGGCTACGAGCAGTACTTC.

This chain joins TRBV6-1 and TRBJ2-7, with D maybe TRBD1 (6 bases). Germline CDR1 MNHNS, CDR2 SASEGT. The CDR3 contains 13 residues. Trimming stripped 3 bases from V and 1 base from J, with 7 bases between. CDR3 in DNA: TGTGCCAGCAGTGAGGGGGCTTCCTACGAGCAGTACTTC. Translating gives CASSEGASYEQYF.

This clone was detected only a few times. This sequence joins TRBV7-6 and TRBJ1-1; 8 nucleotides line up with TRBD1. The J segment lost 0 bases and the V segment lost 5 bases, leaving 11 bases of the junction unmatched. Germline CDR1 SGHVS, CDR2 FNYEAQ. The CDR3 totals 17 residues. The CDR3 reads CASSRRQGQSMNTEAFF. Here the CDR3 DNA reads TGTGCCAGCAGCCGCCGACAGGGGCAATCCATGAACACTGAAGCTTTCTTT. The full variable domain, rest sourced from reference TRBV7-6 and TRBJ1-1, is GAGVSQSPRYKVTKRGQDVALRCDPISGHVSLYWYRQALGQGPEFLTYFNYEAQQDKSGLPNDRFSAERPEGSISTLTIQRTEQRDSAMYRCASSRRQGQSMNTEAFFGQGTRLTVV.

This clone was detected a few times. The chain combines TRBV15 with TRBJ1-2, with D possibly TRBD1 on 5 matching bases. CDR3 length equals 14 residues. CDR1 and CDR2 from the germline V gene are LNHNV and YYDKDF (reference sequence). V was clipped by 5 bases and J by 4 bases, with 14 bases between them. Written as DNA, the CDR3 is TGTGCCACCAGCCCAGGGTCGTACCCCTATGGCTACACCTTC. This sequence encodes CATSPGSYPYGYTF.

The rearrangement joins TRBV5-4 to TRBJ1-1; a weak D match, TRBD1 (5 bases). CDR3 length equals 13 residues. Looked up from germline, CDR1 is SGHNT and CDR2 is YYREEE (reference sequence). Trimming removed 3 bases from V and 4 bases from J, with 10 bases in between. The CDR3 coding sequence is TGTGCCAGCAGCTGGGGGGTGGGCACTGAAGCTTTCTTT. Residues: CASSWGVGTEAFF. Together with reference TRBV5-4 and TRBJ1-1, the CDR3 gives the full variable domain: ETGVTQSPTHLIKTRGQQVTLRCSSQSGHNTVSWYQQALGQGPQFIFQYYREEENGRGNFPPRFSGLQFPNYSSELNVNALELDDSALYLCASSWGVGTEAFFGQGTRLTVV.

The chain has TRBV5-4 and TRBJ1-2; 8 nucleotides agree with TRBD1. Germline trimming cut 0 bases from V and 4 bases from J; bases unmatched to any gene: 5. The CDR3 has 15 residues. Per germline, CDR1 SGHNT and CDR2 YYREEE (reference sequence). The CDR3 coding sequence is TGTGCCAGCAGCTTGGGCCGGGACAGGTCCTATGGCTACACCTTC. The encoded protein is CASSLGRDRSYGYTF.

The V gene is TRBV6-1, the J gene TRBJ2-7; 8 bases map to TRBD2. CDR3 length: 12 amino acids. Germline V lookup: CDR1 MNHNS, CDR2 SASEGT. The ends lost 9 bases at V and 2 bases at J; junction bases unmatched: 3. The chain's CDR3 is CASAGGPYEQYF. CDR3 nucleotides: TGTGCCAGTGCGGGAGGTCCCTACGAGCAGTACTTC.

The chain recombines TRBV5-1 with TRBJ2-3; the match to TRBD1 covers 7 bases. The CDR3 runs to 14 residues. V was pared by 0 bases and J by 4 bases, with 2 bases of the junction left unmatched. The germline V gene has CDR1 SGHRS and CDR2 YFSETQ. The CDR3 sequence is CASSLGDSSDTQYF. In DNA form, the CDR3 reads TGCGCCAGCAGCTTGGGGGACAGCTCAGATACGCAGTATTTT.

This clone occurred a few times. V usage is TRBV18 and J usage is TRBJ2-3; TRBD1 is a possible D gene (6 bases). The CDR3 is 15 amino acids. Looked up from germline, CDR1 is KGHSH and CDR2 is LQKENI. V dropped 4 bases and J dropped 2 bases, with 13 bases sitting between them. The CDR3 bases are TGTGCCAGCTCACAAACGGACAGTTTCACAGATACGCAGTATTTT. Its protein is CASSQTDSFTDTQYF.

This clone occurred a few times. V gene TRBV7-3 combines with J gene TRBJ2-2; no clear D gene. The V end lost 4 bases, the J end lost 7 bases, and 7 bases lay between the germline ends. Germline assignment: CDR1 SGHTA and CDR2 FQGTGA. The CDR3 spans 12 residues. For the CDR3, the DNA is TGTGCCAGCAGCTCGGCGGACGGGGAGCTGTTTTTT. Protein: CASSSADGELFF.

This clone occurred once. The CDR3 spells CASSLGSGGADEQFF. The CDR3 DNA sequence: TGTGCCAGCAGCTTGGGGAGCGGGGGGGCCGATGAGCAGTTCTTC. This chain links TRBV5-5 with TRBJ2-1, with 10 bases matching TRBD2. Germline trimming cut 0 bases from V and 8 bases from J; bases unmatched to any gene: 5. The CDR3 spans 15 residues. CDR1 and CDR2 (germline): SGHKS, YYEKEE (reference sequence). The whole variable domain, remainder taken from reference TRBV5-5 and TRBJ2-1, is DAGVTQSPTHLIKTRGQQVTLRCSPISGHKSVSWYQQVLGQGPQFIFQYYEKEERGRGNFPDRFSARQFPNYSSELNVNALLLGDSALYLCASSLGSGGADEQFFGPGTRLTVL.

This rearrangement joins TRBV4-1 to TRBJ2-7, with D tentatively TRBD1 (5 bases). V dropped 1 base and J dropped 2 bases, with 9 bases sitting between them. The germline V gene encodes CDR1 MGHRA and CDR2 YSYEKL. The CDR3 runs to 14 residues. The chain's CDR3 is CASSQVQGPYEQYF. In nucleotides, the CDR3 is TGCGCCAGCAGCCAAGTCCAGGGTCCCTACGAGCAGTACTTC.

The chain recombines TRBV19 with TRBJ1-6; D gene unclear. Trimming cost V 3 bases and J 6 bases, with 6 bases left between them. The CDR3 loop spans 13 amino acids. CDR1 is LNHDA, CDR2 SQIVND, per germline (reference sequence). CDR3 in DNA: TGTGCCAGTAGTATCCAGCGTAATTCACCCCTCCACTTT. Translating gives CASSIQRNSPLHF.

The gene calls are TRBV16 and TRBJ2-7; TRBD1 matches 8 bases. The junction had 11 bases not matched to a gene; V was cut back by 7 bases and J by 9 bases. This CDR3 is 13 amino acids long. Germline V gives CDR1 KGHSY, CDR2 FQNENV. The CDR3: CASTPGQVYRQYF. The CDR3 DNA is TGTGCCAGCACCCCGGGACAGGTCTATCGGCAGTACTTC.

The chain has TRBV9 and TRBJ2-4; 7 nucleotides agree with TRBD1. The V segment lost 0 bases and the J segment 9 bases; nucleotides outside the gene matches: 3. CDR1 SGDLS and CDR2 YYNGEE come from the germline V gene. The CDR3 contains 13 residues. The CDR3 coding sequence is TGTGCCAGCAGCGTAGGTGGACAGGCCATTCAGTACTTC. This gives the protein CASSVGGQAIQYF.

The chain recombines TRBV5-1 with TRBJ2-2, with a tentative D call TRBD1 (5 bases). The CDR3 extends over 16 amino acids. Trimming cost V 1 base and J 0 bases, with 10 bases left between them. Germline V lookup: CDR1 SGHRS, CDR2 YFSETQ. The CDR3 reads CASSLRGLANTGELFF. The CDR3 nucleotides read TGCGCCAGCAGCTTGAGGGGTCTCGCGAACACCGGGGAGCTGTTTTTT.

Here the CDR3 DNA reads TGTGCCAGCAGCTTAGACCTAGCGGGAGCAGGAGAGCAGTTCTTC. This encodes CASSLDLAGAGEQFF. The genes are TRBV7-7 and TRBJ2-1; 10 nucleotides match TRBD2. Germline trimming cut 1 base from V and 10 bases from J; bases unmatched to any gene: 7. Per the germline V gene, CDR1 is SSHAT and CDR2 is FNYEAQ (reference sequence). This CDR3 is 15 amino acids long.

V gene TRBV12-5 combines with J gene TRBJ2-1, with D perhaps matching TRBD2 (6 bases). Germline V gene sequence: CDR1 LGHNT, CDR2 FRNRAP. There are 15 residues in the CDR3. The CDR3 DNA reads TGTGCAAGCAACGGGCTAGCGAGGGCTGGCAATGAGCAGTTCTTC. Its translation: CASNGLARAGNEQFF.

Only one count was recorded for this clone. The V gene is TRBV2, the J gene TRBJ2-7; 10 bases agree with TRBD2. CDR3 length equals 15 residues. Trimming at V came to 6 bases and at J to 4 bases, leaving 9 bases not matched to a gene. Germline assignment: CDR1 SNHLY and CDR2 FYNNEI. CDR3 nucleotide sequence: TGTGCCAGCAGAACCACTAGCGGGGTTACATACGAGCAGTACTTC. Amino acids: CASRTTSGVTYEQYF.